This T cell receptor beta chain appears in the sequencing data of a study of blood T cell repertoires in COVID-19. Methods used by the authors: Amplification from reference gene primers served as the basis for estimated nucleated cell counts. Some clones are missing from TCRdb's copy, which holds only in-frame ones; the method was immunoSEQ multiplex PCR. V, J and clone size were drawn from that table, and D and trimming were deduced from the DNA. This sample has over 300,000 clones, with 85% found just once. The V gene's germline CDR1 is LGHDT and CDR2 YNNKEL (reference sequence). The CDR3 covers 14 residues. Trimming pared 3 bases from V and 2 bases from J, leaving 8 bases between.

This TCR came from a human donor in a cohort sampled during active COVID-19. The J gene is TRBJ1-3, the V gene TRBV3-1 (or the pseudogene TRBV3-2), with D perhaps TRBD1 (6 bases). Sequencing was performed on peripheral blood. The CDR3 sequence is CASSHSGAGNTIYF. The CDR3, as DNA: TGTGCCAGCAGCCATTCAGGGGCTGGAAACACCATATATTTT.